This T cell receptor (beta chain) was retrieved from a study of shared clonotypes between healthy human individuals. Study-wide background: With ages of 18 to 49, the donors were a couple of women and a few men.

Adult Caucasians living in Nashville, Tennessee made up all of the donors. In the original workflow: Filtering differed for immunoSEQ, which gave only junction sequences without quality scores. Here immunoSEQ multiplex PCR was the method, and the copy in TCRdb shows in-frame clones only, minus some. The V and J calls and clone size are taken from that table; D and trimming were inferred from the DNA. This table holds fewer than 600,000 clones, 79% found once. The CDR3 is 11 residues long. Trimming shortened V by 7 bases and J by 2 bases, and 5 bases separated the two germline ends. Germline loops: CDR1 SQVTM, CDR2 ANQGSEA.

Sequenced material: PBMCs. The clonotype was recovered from a woman aged 40 to 55 in good health. Some clones in this sample may be carry-over from other donors' samples. The rearrangement uses TRBV29-1 and TRBJ1-4; D is uncertain. The CDR3 nucleotides are TGCAGCGGGGCTACTAATGAAAAACTGTTTTTT. Translating it yields CSGATNEKLFF.